Included here is one TCR beta chain sequence, with context. Original methodology: Estimation of nucleated cell counts was performed using reference gene primer amplification. Libraries were prepared by immunoSEQ multiplex PCR; TCRdb keeps only in-frame clonotypes and omits some of them. V and J calls and clone size come straight from that table; D and trimming were deduced from the DNA. Of 400,000 to 450,000 clones listed, approximately 89% are singletons. This entry comes from a study of blood T cell repertoires in COVID-19. The overall study: Italy, Spain and the United States were the sources of the convalescent and acute COVID-19 samples. PBMCs, B-cell-depleted T cells, or T cells provided the cDNA or gDNA that made up the material.

Sequenced material: peripheral blood. The clonotype originates from a woman aged 45 to 65 with COVID-19, enrolled during active disease.

The CDR3 here is CASLTGADTQYF. Written as DNA, the CDR3 is TGTGCCAGCTTAACGGGAGCAGATACGCAGTATTTT. The rearrangement uses TRBV12-3 or TRBV12-4 and TRBJ2-3, with a tentative D call TRBD2 (6 bases). Deletions cut 8 bases from V and 4 bases from J, with 10 bases between. CDR3 length equals 12 residues.